This TCR beta chain was identified during a study of neurological immune-mediated disorders. Points from the study as a whole: In HTLV-1-associated myelopathy, TCR clonal expansion was greatest, and in multiple sclerosis it was least, below healthy controls.

Note on this clonotype: Its specificity is not known.

The cDNA came from 5'RACE, which used 10-nucleotide random UMIs. Using its own MiXCR run on the 5' RACE reads, TCRdb lists one record per CDR3 protein. Seen here are over 55,000 distinct CDR3 sequences, 9.5% to 12% observed once, and the top ten hold approximately 6.6%. This sample's time point: longitudinal time-point 1 (baseline). It was from 2 million PBMCs stored at -80 C that the unsorted libraries were obtained. CDR3 length: 13 residues. This chain links TRBV21-1 with TRBJ2-1. TRBV21-1 is annotated as a pseudogene. Sequenced: PBMCs. This sequence was found in a male donor with HTLV-1-associated myelopathy (HAM/TSP). CDR3 nucleotide sequence: TGTGCCAGCAGCAAGATCCGAAGCAATGAGCAGTTCTTC. Protein product: CASSKIRSNEQFF.